This entry lists 2 T cell receptor beta chains sequenced from one sample in a study of cytomegalovirus exposure and HLA in healthy donors. Assay used: immunoSEQ multiplex PCR; TCRdb lists only in-frame clones, some missing. The sample records 150,000 to 200,000 clones, around 96% being singletons. Sequencing was carried out using PBMCs. The receptors come from a woman between 18 and 29 years old in good health and CMV-seronegative.

This chain links TRBV5-1 with TRBJ2-7, with 8 bases aligning to TRBD1. The V segment lost 4 bases and the J segment 4 bases; nucleotides outside the gene matches: 10. This CDR3 spans 15 amino acids. Germline loops: CDR1 SGHRS, CDR2 YFSETQ. The CDR3 sequence is CASSVAGTGSYEQYF. The CDR3 DNA reads as TGCGCCAGCAGCGTAGCCGGGACAGGTTCATACGAGCAGTACTTC.

This clone was observed a single time. The J gene is TRBJ1-1, the V gene TRBV5-1, with 7 nucleotides matching TRBD1. The V segment lost 0 bases and the J segment 8 bases; nucleotides outside the gene matches: 4. The CDR3 runs 13 residues. Germline loops: CDR1 SGHRS, CDR2 YFSETQ. CDR3 in amino acids: CASSLEGGLEAFF. The CDR3 nucleotides read TGCGCCAGCAGCTTGGAAGGGGGCCTCGAAGCTTTCTTT.